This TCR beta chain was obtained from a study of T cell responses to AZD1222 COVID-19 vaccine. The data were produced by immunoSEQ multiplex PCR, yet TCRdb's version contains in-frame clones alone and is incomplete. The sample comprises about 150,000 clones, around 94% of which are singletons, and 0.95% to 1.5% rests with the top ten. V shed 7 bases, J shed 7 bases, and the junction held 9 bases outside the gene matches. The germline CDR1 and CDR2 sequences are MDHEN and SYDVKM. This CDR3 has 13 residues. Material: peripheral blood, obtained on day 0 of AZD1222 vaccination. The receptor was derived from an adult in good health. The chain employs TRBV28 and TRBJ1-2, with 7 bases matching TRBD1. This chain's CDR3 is CASKVGGSGGYTF. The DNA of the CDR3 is TGTGCCAGCAAAGTAGGGGGCTCGGGTGGCTACACCTTC.